The clone carrying this T cell receptor beta chain came up many times. This record comes from a study of T cells in Graves' hyperthyroidism and ophthalmopathy. The CDR3 loop spans 11 amino acids. Trimming stripped 4 bases from V and 0 bases from J, with 0 bases between. Per the germline V gene, CDR1 is LGHNT and CDR2 is FRNRAP. Template material for amplifying TCR beta CDR3 regions consisted of RNA transcripts. HTBI primers were used for first-round RT-PCR of the TCR CDR3. A single record per CDR3 protein comes from TCRdb applying MiXCR to the multiplex PCR reads. The repertoire consists of 350,000 to 400,000 distinct CDR3 sequences, with 19% occurring once and the leading ten covering about 4%.

The chain carries TRBV12-5 and TRBJ1-2; D is ambiguous. Source material: blood. The receptor was isolated from a woman between 18 and 29 years old with Graves' hyperthyroidism. The CDR3 region is CASGSNYGYTF. CDR3 DNA sequence: TGTGCTAGTGGTTCTAACTATGGCTACACCTTC.